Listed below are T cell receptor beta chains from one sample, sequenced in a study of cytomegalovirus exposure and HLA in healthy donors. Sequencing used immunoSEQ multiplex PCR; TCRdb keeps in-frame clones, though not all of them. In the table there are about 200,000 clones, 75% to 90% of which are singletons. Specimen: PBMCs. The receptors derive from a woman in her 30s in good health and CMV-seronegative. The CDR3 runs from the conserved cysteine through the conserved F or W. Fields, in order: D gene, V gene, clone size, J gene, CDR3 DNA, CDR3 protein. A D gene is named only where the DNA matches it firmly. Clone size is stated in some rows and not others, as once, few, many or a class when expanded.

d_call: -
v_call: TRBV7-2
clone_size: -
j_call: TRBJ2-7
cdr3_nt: TGTGCCAGCAGCTTAGCGGCTAGGTCCTACGAGCAGTACTTC
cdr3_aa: CASSLAARSYEQYF

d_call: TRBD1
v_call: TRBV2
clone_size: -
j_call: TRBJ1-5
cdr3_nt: TGTGCCAGCAGTGCTCGCCAGGGGGTAAGCAATCAGCCCCAGCATTTT
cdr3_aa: CASSARQGVSNQPQHF

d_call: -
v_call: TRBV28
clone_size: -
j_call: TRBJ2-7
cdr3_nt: TGTGCCTCCGGGGGGCAGCCCTACGAGCAGTACTTC
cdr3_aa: CASGGQPYEQYF

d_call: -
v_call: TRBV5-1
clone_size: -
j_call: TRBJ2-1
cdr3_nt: TGCGCCAGCAGCCCGCTAGGTTTGCTGAATGAGCAGTTCTTC
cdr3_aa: CASSPLGLLNEQFF

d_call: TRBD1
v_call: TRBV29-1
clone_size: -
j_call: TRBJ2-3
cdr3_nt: TGCAGCGTTGACGACAGGGGATCAAGCACAGATACGCAGTATTTT
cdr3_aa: CSVDDRGSSTDTQYF

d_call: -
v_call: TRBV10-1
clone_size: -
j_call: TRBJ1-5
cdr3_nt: TGCGCCAGCAGTGAGCGAGGGACATCGACTCAGCCCCAGCATTTT
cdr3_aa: CASSERGTSTQPQHF

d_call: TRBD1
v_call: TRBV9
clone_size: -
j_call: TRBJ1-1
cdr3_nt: TGTGCCAGCAGCGTAGTGCAGGGGGTTGATACTGAAGCTTTCTTT
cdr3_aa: CASSVVQGVDTEAFF

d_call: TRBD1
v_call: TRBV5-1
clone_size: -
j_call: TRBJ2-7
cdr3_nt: TGCGCCAGCAGCAACCCTCGGGACAGTCTACACGAGCAGTACTTC
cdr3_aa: CASSNPRDSLHEQYF

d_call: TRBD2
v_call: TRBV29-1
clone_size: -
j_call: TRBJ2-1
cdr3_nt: TGCAGCGTTGGAGGGACTAGCGGGACCAATGAGCAGTTCTTC
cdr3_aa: CSVGGTSGTNEQFF

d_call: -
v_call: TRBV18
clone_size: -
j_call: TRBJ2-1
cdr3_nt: TGTGCCAGCTCACCACCAGGTCTTCCGGGGGTCTCCTACAATGAGCAGTTCTTC
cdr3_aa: CASSPPGLPGVSYNEQFF

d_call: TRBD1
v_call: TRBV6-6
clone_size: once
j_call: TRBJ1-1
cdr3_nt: TGTGCCAGCAGGAGACAGGGAGTGAACACTGAAGCTTTCTTT
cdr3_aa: CASRRQGVNTEAFF

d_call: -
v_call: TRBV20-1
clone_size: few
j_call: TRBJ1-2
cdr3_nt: TGCAGTGCTGGGGCTGGCTACACCTTC
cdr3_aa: CSAGAGYTF

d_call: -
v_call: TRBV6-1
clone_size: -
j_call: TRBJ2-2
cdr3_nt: TGTGCCAAAAGGGGGTACACCGGGGAGCTGTTTTTT
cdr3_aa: CAKRGYTGELFF

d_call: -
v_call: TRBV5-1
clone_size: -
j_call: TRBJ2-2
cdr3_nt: TGCGCCAGCAGCTTTGGGTCGGGAGAGACCGGGGAGCTGTTTTTT
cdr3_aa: CASSFGSGETGELFF

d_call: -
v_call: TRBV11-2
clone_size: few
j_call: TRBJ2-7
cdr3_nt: TGTGCCAGCAGCTTAGATCGGTCAGGCGGGGCTAAACCCTACGAGCAGTACTTC
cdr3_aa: CASSLDRSGGAKPYEQYF

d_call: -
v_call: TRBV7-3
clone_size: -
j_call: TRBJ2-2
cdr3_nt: TGTGCCAGCAGCTTACTAGACTCCGGGGAGCTGTTTTTT
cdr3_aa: CASSLLDSGELFF

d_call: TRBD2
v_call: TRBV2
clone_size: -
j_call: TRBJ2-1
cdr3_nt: TGTGCCAGCAGTGCAGCGGGAGGGCCCTACAATGAGCAGTTCTTC
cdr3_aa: CASSAAGGPYNEQFF

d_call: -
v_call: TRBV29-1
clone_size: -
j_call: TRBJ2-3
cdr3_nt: TGCAGCGTGGGCTATCGAGGGGGAGATACGCAGTATTTT
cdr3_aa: CSVGYRGGDTQYF

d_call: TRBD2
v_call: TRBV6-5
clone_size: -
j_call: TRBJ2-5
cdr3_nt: TGTGCCAGCAGTTACGCAGCGAGCGGGGGAGAGACCCAGTACTTC
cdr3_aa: CASSYAASGGETQYF

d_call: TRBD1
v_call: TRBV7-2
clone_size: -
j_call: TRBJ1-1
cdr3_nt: TGTGCCAGCAGCACGCCACAGGGGGGAGCGAACACTGAAGCTTTCTTT
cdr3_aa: CASSTPQGGANTEAFF

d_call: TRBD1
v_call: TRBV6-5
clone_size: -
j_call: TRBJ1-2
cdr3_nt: TGTGCCAGCAGCCCAGACAGGGAGATCATCGGCTACACCTTC
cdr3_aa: CASSPDREIIGYTF

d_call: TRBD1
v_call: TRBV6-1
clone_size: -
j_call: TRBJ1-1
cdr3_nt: TGTGCCAGCAGTGGAGTCCGGGACAGGGGTGAAGCTTTCTTT
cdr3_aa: CASSGVRDRGEAFF

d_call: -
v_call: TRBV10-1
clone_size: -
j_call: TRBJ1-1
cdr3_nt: TGCGCCAGCACCTTAATCGAAGCTTTCTTT
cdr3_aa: CASTLIEAFF

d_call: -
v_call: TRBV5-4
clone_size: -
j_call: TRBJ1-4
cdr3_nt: TGTGCCAGCAGCCCTCCACGGGGGGCCGATGAAAAACTGTTTTTT
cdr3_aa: CASSPPRGADEKLFF

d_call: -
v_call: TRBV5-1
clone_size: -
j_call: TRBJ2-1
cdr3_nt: TGCGCCAGCAGCTTGAGTCAGGGGACATACAATGAGCAGTTCTTC
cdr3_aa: CASSLSQGTYNEQFF

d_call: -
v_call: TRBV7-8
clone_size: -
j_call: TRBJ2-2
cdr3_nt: TGTGCCAGCAGCTTAGCGGGGCCGAACACCGGGGAGCTGTTTTTT
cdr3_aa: CASSLAGPNTGELFF

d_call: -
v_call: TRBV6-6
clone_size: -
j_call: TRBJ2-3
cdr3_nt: TGTGCCAGCAGTTACTCTTTCGGGGTAGATACGCAGTATTTT
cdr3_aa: CASSYSFGVDTQYF

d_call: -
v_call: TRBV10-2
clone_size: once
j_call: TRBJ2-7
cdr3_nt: TGCGCCAGCAGTGAGTCGAGTAACGAGCAGTACTTC
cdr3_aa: CASSESSNEQYF

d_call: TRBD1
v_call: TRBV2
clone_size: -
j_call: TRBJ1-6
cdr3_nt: TGTGCCAGCAGTGAGATACAGGGGCATAATTCACCCCTCCACTTT
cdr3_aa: CASSEIQGHNSPLHF

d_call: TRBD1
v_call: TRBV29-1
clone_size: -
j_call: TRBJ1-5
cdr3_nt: TGCAGCGTTGCCCCAGGGGGCAGCAATCAGCCCCAGCATTTT
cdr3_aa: CSVAPGGSNQPQHF

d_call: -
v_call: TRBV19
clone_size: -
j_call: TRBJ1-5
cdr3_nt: TGTGCCAGTAACCCTACAGGGTTTCAGCCCCAGCATTTT
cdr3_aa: CASNPTGFQPQHF

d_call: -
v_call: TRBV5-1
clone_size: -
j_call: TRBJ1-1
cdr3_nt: TGCGCCAGCAGCTTGGTGGCTATCGGGAAAACTGAAGCTTTCTTT
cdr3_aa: CASSLVAIGKTEAFF

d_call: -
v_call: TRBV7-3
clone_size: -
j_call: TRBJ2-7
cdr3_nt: TGTGCCAGCAGCTCCTTCCCTGGGCCTCGATACGAGCAGTACTTC
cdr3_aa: CASSSFPGPRYEQYF

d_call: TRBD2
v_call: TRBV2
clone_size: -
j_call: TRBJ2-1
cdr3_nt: TGTGCCAGCCAGAGGACTAGCGCCAATGAGCAGTTCTTC
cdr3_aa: CASQRTSANEQFF

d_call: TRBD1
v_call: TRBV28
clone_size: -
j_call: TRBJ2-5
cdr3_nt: TGTGCCAGCAGTACCAACAGGGGGCTAGAGACCCAGTACTTC
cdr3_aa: CASSTNRGLETQYF

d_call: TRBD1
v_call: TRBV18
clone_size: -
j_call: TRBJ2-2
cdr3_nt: TGTGCCAGCTCACCGGACAGGGGGAACACCGGGGAGCTGTTTTTT
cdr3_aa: CASSPDRGNTGELFF

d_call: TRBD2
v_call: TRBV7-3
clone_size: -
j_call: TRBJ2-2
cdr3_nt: TGTGCCAGCAGCTTAACCGGGACTAGCGGGGGAGGGGAGCTGTTTTTT
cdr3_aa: CASSLTGTSGGGELFF

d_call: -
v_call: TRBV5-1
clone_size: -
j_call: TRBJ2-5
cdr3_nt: TGCGCCAGCAGCTTGGCCGTCAGTTCGTACCAAGAGACCCAGTACTTC
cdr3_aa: CASSLAVSSYQETQYF

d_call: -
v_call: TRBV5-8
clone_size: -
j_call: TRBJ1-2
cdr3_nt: TGTGCCAGCATCCCAGTGCCGGGGGGACGGAACTATGGCTACACCTTC
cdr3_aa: CASIPVPGGRNYGYTF

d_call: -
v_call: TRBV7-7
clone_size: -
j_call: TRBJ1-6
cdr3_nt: TGTGCTAGCAGCTTAGCGGACACAGGCTATAATTCACCCCTCCACTTT
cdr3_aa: CASSLADTGYNSPLHF

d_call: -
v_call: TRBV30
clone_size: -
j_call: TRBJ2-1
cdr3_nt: TGTGCCTGGAGTGCCCAGTACAATGAGCAGTTCTTC
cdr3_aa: CAWSAQYNEQFF

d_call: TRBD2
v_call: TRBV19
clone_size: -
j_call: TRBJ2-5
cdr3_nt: TGTGCCAGTAGTATAGAATGGGCTAGCGGGGGGGGCCAGGTGGAGACCCAGTACTTC
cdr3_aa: CASSIEWASGGGQVETQYF

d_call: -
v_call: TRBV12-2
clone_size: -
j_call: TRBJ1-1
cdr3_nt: TGTGCAAGTCGCTTAGATAGGGGGCATAGGAACACTGAAGCTTTCTTT
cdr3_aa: CASRLDRGHRNTEAFF

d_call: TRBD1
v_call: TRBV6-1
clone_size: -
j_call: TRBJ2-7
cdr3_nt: TGTGCCAGCAGTCTCCGGGACAGGGCCCCCTACGAGCAGTACTTC
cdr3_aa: CASSLRDRAPYEQYF

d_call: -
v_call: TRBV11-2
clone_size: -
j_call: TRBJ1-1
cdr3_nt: TGTGCCAGCAGGATCGACAGGCGAGCTTTCTTT
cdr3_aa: CASRIDRRAFF

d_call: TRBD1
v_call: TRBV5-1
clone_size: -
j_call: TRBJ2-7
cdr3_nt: TGCGCCAGCAGCTTTCTGACAGGGAGAGGAGACGAGCAGTACTTC
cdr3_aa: CASSFLTGRGDEQYF

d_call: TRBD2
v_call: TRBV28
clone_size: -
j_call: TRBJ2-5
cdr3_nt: TGTGCCAGCAGTCCGGGACTAGCGGGGTCGGAGACCCAGTACTTC
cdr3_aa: CASSPGLAGSETQYF

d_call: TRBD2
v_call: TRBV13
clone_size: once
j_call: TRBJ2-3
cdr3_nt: TGTGCCAGCAGCTTATGGACTAGCGGGAGTAGGACGGATACGCAGTATTTT
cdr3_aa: CASSLWTSGSRTDTQYF

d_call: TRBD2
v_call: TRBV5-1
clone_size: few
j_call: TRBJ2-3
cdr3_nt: TGCGCCAGCAGCTTGGGACGGGGGGGCAGCACAGATACGCAGTATTTT
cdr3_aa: CASSLGRGGSTDTQYF

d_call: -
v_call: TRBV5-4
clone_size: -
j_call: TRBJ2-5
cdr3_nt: TGTGCCAGCAGCTTGGACACAGGGGTGGGGGGGACCCAGTACTTC
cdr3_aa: CASSLDTGVGGTQYF

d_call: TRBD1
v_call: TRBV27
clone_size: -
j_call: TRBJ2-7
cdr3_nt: TGTGCCAGCAGTTTTGACAGGGCCTCCTACGAGCAGTATTTC
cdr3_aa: CASSFDRASYEQYF

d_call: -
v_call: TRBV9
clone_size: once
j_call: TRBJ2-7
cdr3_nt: TGTGCCAGCAGCGTCGGACAGAACTCCTACGAGCAGTACTTC
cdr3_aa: CASSVGQNSYEQYF

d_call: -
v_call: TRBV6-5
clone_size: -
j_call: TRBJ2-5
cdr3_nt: TGTGCCAGTACACGGGGGCAAGAGACCCAGTACTTC
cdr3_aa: CASTRGQETQYF